This is a list of T cell receptor beta chains from one sample in a study of T cell repertoires in cytomegalovirus infection. These receptors lack a known antigen. Each CDR3 protein is one row after TCRdb ran MiXCR on the reads. The sample yields about a million distinct CDR3 sequences, under 40% seen once. This specimen was cultured CD8+ T cells from PBMCs, taken from culture after CMV antigen stimulation. Every receptor here comes from a human donor in good health (CMV status not recorded). Some clones in this sample may be carry-over from other donors' samples. Both conserved end residues are part of each CDR3. D genes are given only for firm matches.

v_call	j_call	d_call	cdr3_aa
TRBV24-1	TRBJ2-2	TRBD2	CATSDYGRANTGELFF
TRBV5-5	TRBJ2-1	TRBD2	CASSRSGLAGTYNEQFF
TRBV27	TRBJ2-2	-	CASSLTGSYTGELFF
TRBV7-3	TRBJ1-2	-	CASSRTSDYGYTF
TRBV7-2	TRBJ2-5	TRBD2	CASSQSPGLAGGLETQYF
TRBV18	TRBJ1-1	-	CASSPPEDLVMSTEAFF
TRBV27	TRBJ1-2	TRBD1	CASSPRTGVTNYGYTF
TRBV2	TRBJ2-5	-	CANLLRGRRKTQYF
TRBV19	TRBJ2-3	TRBD1	CASSARTGTQYF
TRBV12-5	TRBJ1-1	TRBD1	CASGFSTGGSEAFF
TRBV6-6	TRBJ1-1	-	CANSYPRRGRDTEAFF
TRBV28	TRBJ1-2	-	CASSPDSSYGYTF
TRBV7-9	TRBJ1-6	-	CASSNGPGEVYNSPLHF
TRBV25-1	TRBJ1-3	TRBD1	CASSEERGLNTIYF
TRBV20-1	TRBJ2-4	-	CSARARSGPKNIQYF
TRBV6-6	TRBJ2-2	-	CASSPDDYTGELFF
TRBV10-2	TRBJ2-7	-	CASSEGVEGNEQYF
TRBV7-8	TRBJ2-1	-	CASSKRAGDVYNEQFF
TRBV20-1	TRBJ2-7	TRBD1	CSAPGTGAYEQYF
TRBV4-1	TRBJ2-3	-	CASSQGIFDTQYF
TRBV5-4	TRBJ2-4	TRBD1	CASSLAGQGLAKNIQYF
TRBV19	TRBJ1-6	-	CASSGYLETGDNSPLHF
TRBV9	TRBJ1-3	TRBD1	CASSGTGGSSGNTIYF
TRBV7-6	TRBJ1-5	-	CASSPRTGGGNQPQHF
TRBV7-9	TRBJ1-6	-	CASRLGGAYSPLHF
TRBV7-8	TRBJ2-3	-	CSSSLRGLGTDTQYF
TRBV6-5	TRBJ2-2	-	CASSYGGADGELFF
TRBV7-2	TRBJ2-3	TRBD2	CASSLVPRGGTDTQYF
TRBV27	TRBJ1-6	-	CASSPAANSPLHF
TRBV7-2	TRBJ1-5	-	CASSRTITQGSLNQPQHF
TRBV7-9	TRBJ1-1	-	CASRYTGDTEAFF
TRBV12-3/TRBV12-4	TRBJ1-2	TRBD1	CASSSRDRNYGYTF
TRBV12-5	TRBJ2-3	TRBD2	CASGLTSGSTDTQYF
TRBV7-9	TRBJ2-1	TRBD1	CASSPGTGGLREQFF
TRBV6-6	TRBJ2-3	-	CAIGPTANTQYF
TRBV7-2	TRBJ2-3	-	CASSLGRGRGADTQYF
TRBV20-1	TRBJ1-6	-	CSARDLGRWANSPLHF
TRBV13	TRBJ1-2	-	CASSPPRPRANYGYTF
TRBV6-1	TRBJ2-5	-	CAYLTYRPGGETQYF
TRBV20-1	TRBJ2-1	TRBD2	CSARDPASGGKGHNEQFF
TRBV13	TRBJ2-1	-	CASRLGGPYYEQFF
TRBV7-6	TRBJ1-2	TRBD1	CASSSGGQEANYGYTF
TRBV27	TRBJ1-6	-	CASSLNAGPSYNSPLHF
TRBV5-6	TRBJ1-1	-	CASSWDINTEAFF
TRBV7-9	TRBJ2-2	TRBD2	CASSPGTSTAGELFF
TRBV7-2	TRBJ2-2	-	CASSADGDTGELFF
TRBV2	TRBJ2-5	TRBD1	CASQLGQGDYEGRQETQYF
TRBV7-2	TRBJ1-5	TRBD1	CASSLAGQGNQPQHF